This entry features one T cell receptor (beta chain) sequence. No antigen is known for it. Per-base quality was not reported, and no clone a single base away is much larger than it. The collaborating institutions used their own protocols to collect whole blood in K2EDTA tubes. For TCRbeta analysis, collaborators shipped samples in one of three forms: frozen whole blood, isolated PBMCs, or DNA extracted from either of those sample types. The data were taken from a study of blood T cell repertoires in COVID-19 (dated by TCRdb to the early 2020s). In the study overall: Samples covering the acute and convalescent phases of COVID-19 were provided by collaborators in the United States, Italy and Spain. The prospective study material was composed of cDNA or gDNA derived from T cells, B-cell-depleted T cells, or PBMCs. Subjects who had been exposed to COVID-19, were actively infected with it, or had recovered from it provided the deeply sampled blood TCRbeta repertoires that made up the dataset. The repertoires were made available in a free public database intended to serve as a resource for research on the immune response to SARS-CoV-2. The samples were drawn from the first 160 participants of the ongoing ImmuneRACE study and from roughly 1,300 subjects provided by 6 global collaborators. Sample metadata almost always included a de-identified subject ID, COVID-19 status, age in years and sex. HLA class I and class II types, where available, came from metadata supplied by the sample provider rather than from assay-based typing.

The immunoSEQ Assay, a bias-controlled multiplex PCR, was used to amplify TCRbeta CDR3 regions from genomic DNA. From the authors' description of their analysis: The number of nucleated cells in each sample was estimated by amplification of reference gene primers within the assay. Sequence reads were collapsed and filtered to measure the absolute abundance of every unique TCRbeta CDR3 rearrangement. For each sample, productive Simpson clonality was calculated by taking the square root of Simpson's diversity index across productive rearrangements. What TCRdb holds here is the immuneACCESS table cut down to in-frame rearrangements. Part of the clones is not present; checked against another copy, under half of the missing clones reflect an unresolved V gene, and the others are unexplained. The V and J calls and clone size are taken from that table; D and trimming were inferred from the DNA. In all, the sample holds about 50,000 clones, and roughly 85% of those were seen once. Of the sample, about 25% is held by the ten largest clones.

The CDR3 numbers 18 residues from cysteine through phenylalanine. Only the CDR3 portion is preserved as DNA: 54 bases, with reading frame beginning at the first base. Relative to germline, V is 1 base shorter and J is 7 bases shorter, with 25 bases between their ends. CDR1 LGHDT and CDR2 YNNKEL are derived from the germline V gene (reference sequence). Overall results and qualifications from the work: Clinical and demographic metadata were provided uncurated, with the amount varying by source and participant.

The sample comprised peripheral blood. This receptor was obtained from a man between 65 and 85 years old with acute or convalescent COVID-19. The rearrangement combines TRBV3-1 (or the pseudogene TRBV3-2) with TRBJ1-2, with TRBD1 tentatively as D gene (6 bases match). The nucleotide sequence reads as follows: TGTGCCAGCAGCCAAGTGCCCCCAGGATTACAGGGCGGAGGTGGCTACACCTTC. Translated, this gives CASSQVPPGLQGGGGYTF.